What follows describes a single TCR beta chain. As yet, its antigen is unknown. This sample is drawn from a study of vaccination effects on CD4 cells after COVID-19. Study context: Samples were taken post-vaccine, and their median timing was 72 days after the second dose.

Study-level findings and limits: Late after vaccination, infection- and vaccine-induced clones showed marked clonal contraction.

Culture proceeded for more than nine days, and CD4+ T cells were then isolated. Vaccine administered to participants consisted of two doses of either BNT162b2 or mRNA-1273. Absence of prior SARS-CoV-2 infection characterized the vaccine recipients, who showed negative nucleocapsid antibodies. With 0 bases removed from V and 7 bases from J, the gap between germline ends came to 10 bases. CDR1 and CDR2 from the germline V gene are MNHEY and SMNVEV (reference sequence). The CDR3 runs to 14 residues. The data were produced by immunoSEQ multiplex PCR, yet TCRdb's version contains in-frame clones alone and is incomplete. Of tens of thousands of clones in the sample, approximately 72% are singletons; the top ten hold 4.3%.

This sequence originates from a human donor who received a COVID-19 vaccine. J is TRBJ2-1 and V is TRBV27, with D tentatively TRBD2 (6 bases). Sequencing was performed on CD4+ T cells from PBMCs cultured without peptide, taken after COVID-19 vaccination. The DNA of the CDR3 is TGTGCCAGCAGTTTATCGGGGCGGGGTAATGAGCAGTTCTTC. It codes for CASSLSGRGNEQFF.